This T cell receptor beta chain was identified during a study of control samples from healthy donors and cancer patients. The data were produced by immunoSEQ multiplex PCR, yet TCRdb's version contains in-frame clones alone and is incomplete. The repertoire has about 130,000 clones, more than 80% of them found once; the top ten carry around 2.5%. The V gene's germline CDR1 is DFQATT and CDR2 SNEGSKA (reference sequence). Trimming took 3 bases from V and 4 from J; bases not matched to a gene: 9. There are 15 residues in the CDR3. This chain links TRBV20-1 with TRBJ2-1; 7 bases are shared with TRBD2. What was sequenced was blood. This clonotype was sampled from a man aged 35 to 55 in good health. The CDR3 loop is CSASEEPGGYNEQFF. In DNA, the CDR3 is TGCAGTGCTAGTGAGGAACCGGGGGGATACAATGAGCAGTTCTTC.